Listed here is a single T cell receptor (beta chain). Its antigen remains unknown. The sample comes from a study of a mutant IDH1 vaccine in newly diagnosed glioma. The overall study: Vaccinations were initiated 4-6 weeks following radiotherapy alone, or were given together with temozolomide cycles. Treated patients were roughly 62% male, approximately 40% female, mean age around 40 years. The earlier regimen, radiotherapy, temozolomide, or both, was most often both. Study results and limitations: Detectable vaccine-induced immune responses arose in 80% to 95% of patients.

The assay was immunoSEQ multiplex PCR, and TCRdb's table has in-frame clones only and misses some. The data show under 70,000 clones, roughly 80% seen once. The CDR3 contains 14 residues. Germline values: CDR1 SGHRS, CDR2 YFSETQ. The ends were cut back, 0 bases at V and 5 bases at J, with 8 bases in the middle. The time point was: week 5, during vaccination. What each vaccine dose contained was 300 ug of mutant IDH1 20-mer peptide, accompanied by topical imiquimod. The sample in question was PBMCs, obtained from a glioma patient whose treatment included an IDH1 peptide vaccine. The receptor was derived from a woman in her fifties or sixties with glioma. The chain couples TRBV5-1 to TRBJ1-4; D is ambiguous. This CDR3 reads CASSLGSPNEKLFF. The CDR3 coding sequence is TGCGCCAGCAGCTTGGGAAGCCCAAATGAAAAACTGTTTTTT.